This T cell receptor beta chain was recorded in a study of a mutant IDH1 vaccine in newly diagnosed glioma. Overall study context: Patients under treatment included about 62% males and approximately 38% females and had a mean age of roughly 43 years. Most had both radiotherapy and temozolomide beforehand; others had only one.

The germline V and J ends were trimmed by 3 bases and 6 bases, with 11 bases remaining between them. The germline V gene has CDR1 ENHRY and CDR2 SYGVKD. CDR3 size: 13 residues. TCRdb's table, derived via immunoSEQ multiplex PCR, lists solely in-frame clones and lacks some. The sample carries over 45,000 clones, 80% to 95% recorded once. Time point denoted: baseline, week 1 (first vaccination visit). The treatment is: pre-vaccination baseline after standard-of-care therapy. Donor diagnoses consisted of new WHO grade 3 or 4 IDH1-mutant, ATRX-lost astrocytomas. This sequence originates from a man in his fifties with glioma. The rearrangement uses TRBV10-3 and TRBJ1-2; the D is unclear. The sample here was PBMCs, taken from a glioma patient treated with radiotherapy, temozolomide or both. The CDR3 DNA follows: TGTGCCATCAGTGATGGCCGGGGAGATGGCTACACCTTC. This gives the protein CAISDGRGDGYTF.